This is a list of T cell receptor beta chains from one sample in a study of cytomegalovirus exposure and HLA in healthy donors. The data were produced by immunoSEQ multiplex PCR, yet TCRdb's version contains in-frame clones alone and is incomplete. This repertoire shows more than 50,000 clones, roughly 75% found once; its top ten account for roughly 23%. Sequenced sample: PBMCs. These receptor sequences come from a woman aged 40 to 55 in good health and CMV-seropositive. CDR3s include the opening cysteine and the closing phenylalanine or tryptophan.

j_gene | len | v_gene | CDR3aa
TRBJ1-2 | 13 | TRBV30 | CAWSDRGPLGYTF
TRBJ2-7 | 14 | TRBV19 | CASRELGGTYEQYF
TRBJ1-2 | 13 | TRBV15 | CATSTPGQTSYTF
TRBJ2-7 | 14 | TRBV2 | CATSVGRSTYEQYF
TRBJ1-4 | 15 | TRBV10-3 | CAISEGQGAAEKLFF
TRBJ2-7 | 11 | TRBV20-1 | CSPSQGDEQYF
TRBJ1-6 | 19 | TRBV5-1 | CASSPGTGGPSSYNSPLHF
TRBJ2-2 | 12 | TRBV6-5 | CASSRTAGELFF
TRBJ2-2 | 14 | TRBV15 | CATRGQANTGELFF
TRBJ2-3 | 13 | TRBV9 | CASSVQVADTQYF
TRBJ2-1 | 16 | TRBV7-9 | CASSVYRGGTYNEQFF
TRBJ2-4 | 19 | TRBV23-1 | CASSQARDRVIGPGNIQYF
TRBJ1-1 | 12 | TRBV23-1 | CASKTGDTEAFF